The TCR beta chain described here comes from a study of tumor-infiltrating lymphocytes in oesophageal squamous cell carcinoma. One entry per CDR3 protein results from TCRdb running MiXCR on the PCR reads. The table lists about 14,000 distinct CDR3 sequences, under 60% of them singletons, with 14% in the top ten. This clonotype was picked up a small number of times. The sample was blood. The TCR sequence derives from a male donor with esophageal squamous cell carcinoma.

CDR3 DNA sequence: TGTGCCAGCAGCTTAGTCCTAGCGGGAGCTCGAAATGAGCAGTTCTTC. Amino acids: CASSLVLAGARNEQFF. The gene calls are TRBV7-3 and TRBJ2-5, with TRBD2 identical over 10 bases. The DNA end is more similar to TRBJ2-1, so the J call may be wrong. This CDR3 is 16 amino acids long. Germline CDR1 SGHTA, CDR2 FQGTGA.